The clone carrying this T cell receptor beta chain was observed many times. This specimen comes from a study of Graves' ophthalmopathy and Graves' hyperthyroidism. At the level of the study: Peripheral blood sampling occurred at initial diagnosis, before any treatment.

Using RNA transcripts, the TCR beta CDR3 regions were amplified. Amplification began with first-round RT-PCR using HTBI primers, then second-round multiplex PCR was performed. MiXCR was run by TCRdb on the multiplex PCR reads, yielding one entry per CDR3 protein. The sample lists 200,000 to 250,000 distinct CDR3 sequences; roughly 21% were seen once. Germline lookup yields CDR1 SGDLS and CDR2 YYNGEE. The CDR3 runs 16 residues. V was clipped by 3 bases and J by 1 base, with 14 bases between them. The source of this sequence is a woman aged 50 to 60 with Graves' ophthalmopathy. The sequenced sample was peripheral blood. The genes are TRBV9 and TRBJ1-3, with a tentative D call TRBD1 (6 bases). This CDR3 reads CASSADRRQSGNTIYF. The DNA for the CDR3 is TGTGCCAGCAGCGCAGACAGGAGACAGTCTGGAAACACCATATATTTT.